This TCR beta chain was identified in a study of T cells in Graves' hyperthyroidism and ophthalmopathy. At least ten counts were recorded for this clonotype. The antigen is undetermined. The patients, who ranged from 18 to 65 in age, presented with newly diagnosed hyperthyroidism lasting under 2 months. TCR beta CDR3 regions were amplified from RNA. The TCR CDR3 was amplified in a first-round RT-PCR using the HTBI primer set. MiXCR, applied by TCRdb to the multiplex PCR reads, yields one record per CDR3 protein. This table has under 400,000 distinct CDR3 sequences, approximately 15% appearing once. V was clipped by 6 bases and J by 2 bases; unmatched bases: 8. Germline-derived CDR1 and CDR2 are KGHSH and LQKENI. The CDR3 spans 15 residues. The study, taken as a whole, reports: Blood held most thyroid clonotypes expanded above 0.001 frequency. A 13 V-J model separated ophthalmopathy from stable hyperthyroidism.

Sequences were obtained from blood. The clonotype was recovered from a woman between 18 and 30 years old with Graves' hyperthyroidism that later progressed to Graves' ophthalmopathy. The chain joins TRBV18 to TRBJ2-7; 9 bases are shared with TRBD2. The CDR3 DNA reads TGTGCCAGCTCCCCCGGGCGGGAGGGTCCCTACGAGCAGTACTTC. Translating gives CASSPGREGPYEQYF. Drawing the rest from reference TRBV18 and TRBJ2-7, the complete variable domain is NAGVMQNPRHLVRRRGQEARLRCSPMKGHSHVYWYRQLPEEGLKFMVYLQKENIIDESGMPKERFSAEFPKEGPSILRIQQVVRGDSAAYFCASSPGREGPYEQYFGPGTRLTVT.